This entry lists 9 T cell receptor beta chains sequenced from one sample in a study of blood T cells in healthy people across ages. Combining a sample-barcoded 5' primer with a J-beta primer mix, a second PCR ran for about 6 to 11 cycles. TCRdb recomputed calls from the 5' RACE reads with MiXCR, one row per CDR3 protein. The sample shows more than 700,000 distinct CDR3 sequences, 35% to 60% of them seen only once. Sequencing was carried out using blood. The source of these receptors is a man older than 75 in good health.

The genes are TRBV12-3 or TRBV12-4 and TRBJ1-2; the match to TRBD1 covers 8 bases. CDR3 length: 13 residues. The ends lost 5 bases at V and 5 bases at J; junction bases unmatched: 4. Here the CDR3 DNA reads TGTGCCAGCAGTGCAGGGGGCGCATATGGCTACACCTTC. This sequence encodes CASSAGGAYGYTF.

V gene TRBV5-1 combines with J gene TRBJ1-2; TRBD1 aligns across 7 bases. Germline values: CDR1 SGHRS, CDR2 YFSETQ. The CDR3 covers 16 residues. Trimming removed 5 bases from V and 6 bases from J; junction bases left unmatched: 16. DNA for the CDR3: TGCGCCAGCAGTCCGGGACAGTCGCCCCCCGCGGATGGCTACACCTTC. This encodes CASSPGQSPPADGYTF.

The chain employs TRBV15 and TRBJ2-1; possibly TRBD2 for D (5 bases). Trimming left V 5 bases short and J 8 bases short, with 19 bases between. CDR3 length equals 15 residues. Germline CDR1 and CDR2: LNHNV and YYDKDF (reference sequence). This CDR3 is CATSLHVGEQDEQFF. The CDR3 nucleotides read TGTGCCACCAGCCTGCACGTGGGAGAGCAGGATGAGCAGTTCTTC.

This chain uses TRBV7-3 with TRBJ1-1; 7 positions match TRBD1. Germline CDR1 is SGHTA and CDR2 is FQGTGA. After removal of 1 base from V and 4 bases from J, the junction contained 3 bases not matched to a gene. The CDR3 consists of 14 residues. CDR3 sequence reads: CASSLKPGGTEAFF. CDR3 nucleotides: TGTGCCAGCAGCTTAAAACCAGGGGGCACTGAAGCTTTCTTT.

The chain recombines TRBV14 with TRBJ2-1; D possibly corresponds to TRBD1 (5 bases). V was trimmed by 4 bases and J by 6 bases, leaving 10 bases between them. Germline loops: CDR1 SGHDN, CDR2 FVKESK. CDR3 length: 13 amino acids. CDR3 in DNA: TGTGCCAGCAGCCGAATAAGGGGCAATGAGCAGTTCTTC. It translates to CASSRIRGNEQFF.

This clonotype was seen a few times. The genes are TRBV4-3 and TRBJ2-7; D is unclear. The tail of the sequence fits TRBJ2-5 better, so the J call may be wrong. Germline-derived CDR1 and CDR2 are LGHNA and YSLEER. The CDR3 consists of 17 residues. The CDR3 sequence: CASSQHLADTTQETQYF. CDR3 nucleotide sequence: TGCGCCAGCAGCCAACATCTCGCCGACACGACCCAAGAGACCCAGTACTTC.

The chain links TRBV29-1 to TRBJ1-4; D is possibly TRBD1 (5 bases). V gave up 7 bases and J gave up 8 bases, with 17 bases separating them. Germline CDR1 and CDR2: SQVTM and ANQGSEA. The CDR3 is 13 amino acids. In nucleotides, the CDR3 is TGCAGCGGACTACTAGGGGCCTCCGAAAAACTGTTTTTT. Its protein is CSGLLGASEKLFF.

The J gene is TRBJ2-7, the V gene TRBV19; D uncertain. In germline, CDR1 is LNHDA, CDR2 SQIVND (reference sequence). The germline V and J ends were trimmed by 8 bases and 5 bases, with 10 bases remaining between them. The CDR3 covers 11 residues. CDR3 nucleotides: TGTGCCAGTGGGTTTTTGGACGAGCAGTACTTC. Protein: CASGFLDEQYF.

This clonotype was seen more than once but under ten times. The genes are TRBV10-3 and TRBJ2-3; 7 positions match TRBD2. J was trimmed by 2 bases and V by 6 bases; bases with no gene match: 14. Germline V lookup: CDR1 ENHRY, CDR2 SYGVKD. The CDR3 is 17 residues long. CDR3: CAIRPGTSGTYTDTQYF. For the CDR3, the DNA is TGTGCCATCAGGCCCGGGACCAGCGGGACCTACACAGATACGCAGTATTTT.